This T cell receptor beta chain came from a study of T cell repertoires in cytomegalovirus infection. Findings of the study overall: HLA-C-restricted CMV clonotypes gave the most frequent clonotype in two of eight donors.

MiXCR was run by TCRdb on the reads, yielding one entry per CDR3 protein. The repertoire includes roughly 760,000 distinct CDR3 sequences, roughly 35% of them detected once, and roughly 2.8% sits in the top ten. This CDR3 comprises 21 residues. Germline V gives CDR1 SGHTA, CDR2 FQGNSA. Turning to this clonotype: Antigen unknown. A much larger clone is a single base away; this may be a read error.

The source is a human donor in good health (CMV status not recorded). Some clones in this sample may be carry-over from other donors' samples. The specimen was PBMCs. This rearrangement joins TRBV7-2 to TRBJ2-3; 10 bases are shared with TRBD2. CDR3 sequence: CASSPRGMLAGESRTTDKQYF. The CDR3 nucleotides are TGTGCCAGCAGCCCCCGCGGGATGCTAGCGGGAGAATCAAGGACCACAGATAAGCAGTATTTT.